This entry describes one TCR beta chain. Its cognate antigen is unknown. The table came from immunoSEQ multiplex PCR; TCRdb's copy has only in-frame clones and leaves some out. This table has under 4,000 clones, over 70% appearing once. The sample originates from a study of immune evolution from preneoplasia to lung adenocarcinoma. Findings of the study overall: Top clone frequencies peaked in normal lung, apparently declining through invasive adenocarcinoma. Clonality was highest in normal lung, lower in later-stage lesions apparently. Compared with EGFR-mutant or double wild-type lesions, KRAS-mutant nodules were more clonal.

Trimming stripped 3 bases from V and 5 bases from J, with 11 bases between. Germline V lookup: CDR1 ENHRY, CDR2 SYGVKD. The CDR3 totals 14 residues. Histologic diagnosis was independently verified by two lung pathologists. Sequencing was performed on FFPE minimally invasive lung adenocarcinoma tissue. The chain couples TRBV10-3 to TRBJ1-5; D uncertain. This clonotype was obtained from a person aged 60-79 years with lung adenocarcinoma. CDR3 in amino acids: CAISDQDGDQPQHF. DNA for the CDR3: TGTGCCATCAGTGACCAAGACGGAGATCAGCCCCAGCATTTT.